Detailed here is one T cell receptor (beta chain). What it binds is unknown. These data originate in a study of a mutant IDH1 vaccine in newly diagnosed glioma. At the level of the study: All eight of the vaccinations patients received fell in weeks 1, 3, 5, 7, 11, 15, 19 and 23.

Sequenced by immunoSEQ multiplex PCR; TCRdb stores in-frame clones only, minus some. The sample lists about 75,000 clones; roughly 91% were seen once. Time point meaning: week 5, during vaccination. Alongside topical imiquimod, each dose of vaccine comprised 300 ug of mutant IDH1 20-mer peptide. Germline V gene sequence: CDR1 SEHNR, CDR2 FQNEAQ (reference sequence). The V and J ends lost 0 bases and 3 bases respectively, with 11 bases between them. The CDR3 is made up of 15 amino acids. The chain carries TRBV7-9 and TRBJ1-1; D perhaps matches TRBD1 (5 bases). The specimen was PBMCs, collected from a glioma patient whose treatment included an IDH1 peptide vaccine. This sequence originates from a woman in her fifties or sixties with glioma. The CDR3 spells CASSLAGREDTEAFF. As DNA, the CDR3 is TGTGCCAGCAGCTTAGCGGGCAGGGAGGACACTGAAGCTTTCTTT.